Listed below are T cell receptor beta chains from one sample, sequenced in a study of Ad26.COV2.S vaccination and SARS-CoV-2 variants. Measured with immunoSEQ multiplex PCR; TCRdb has only the in-frame clones, and not every one. The table includes about 390,000 clones, roughly nine tenths detected once. Sample: peripheral blood, taken in a trial of Ad26.COV2.S vaccine versus placebo. The receptors derive from a person between 18 and 65 years old who received the Ad26.COV2.S COVID-19 vaccine or a placebo. CDR3s include the opening cysteine and the closing phenylalanine or tryptophan. The D gene is left open where the match is weak. Rows give clone size only sometimes, using once, few, many, or a class for an expanded clone.

CDR3aa: CASSSSRSEQYF; CDR3nt: TGCGCCAGCAGTTCCTCACGGAGCGAGCAGTACTTC; j_gene: TRBJ2-7; abundance: -; v_gene: TRBV5-1; d_gene: -
CDR3aa: CASSHDDRRDRYTF; CDR3nt: TGTGCCAGCAGCCACGACGACAGGAGAGATCGCTACACCTTC; j_gene: TRBJ1-2; abundance: -; v_gene: TRBV4-2; d_gene: -
CDR3aa: CASSSGSGLNIQYF; CDR3nt: TGCGCCAGCAGCTCCGGGTCGGGGTTAAACATTCAGTACTTC; j_gene: TRBJ2-4; abundance: -; v_gene: TRBV5-1; d_gene: -
CDR3aa: CASSPGTFPTNYGYTF; CDR3nt: TGTGCCAGCAGTCCCGGGACTTTCCCTACAAACTATGGCTACACCTTC; j_gene: TRBJ1-2; abundance: -; v_gene: TRBV6-2/TRBV6-3; d_gene: -
CDR3aa: CSASMQPLNTEAFF; CDR3nt: TGCAGTGCTAGTATGCAGCCACTGAACACTGAAGCTTTCTTT; j_gene: TRBJ1-1; abundance: once; v_gene: TRBV20-1; d_gene: -
CDR3aa: CASSLEGADEQYF; CDR3nt: TGTGCCAGCAGCTTAGAGGGTGCTGACGAGCAGTACTTC; j_gene: TRBJ2-7; abundance: -; v_gene: TRBV11-3; d_gene: -
CDR3aa: CASKGKGNYGYTF; CDR3nt: TGTGCCAGCAAGGGCAAGGGGAACTATGGCTACACCTTC; j_gene: TRBJ1-2; abundance: -; v_gene: TRBV6-5; d_gene: -
CDR3aa: CASSLDSPLHF; CDR3nt: TGTGCCAGCAGCTTAGACTCACCCCTCCACTTT; j_gene: TRBJ1-6; abundance: few; v_gene: TRBV7-2; d_gene: -
CDR3aa: CATRAVVSYNSPLHF; CDR3nt: TGTGCCACCCGGGCGGTCGTCTCGTATAATTCACCCCTCCACTTT; j_gene: TRBJ1-6; abundance: -; v_gene: TRBV2; d_gene: -
CDR3aa: CATSDRENTEAFF; CDR3nt: TGTGCCACCAGTGATCGGGAGAACACTGAAGCTTTCTTT; j_gene: TRBJ1-1; abundance: -; v_gene: TRBV24-1; d_gene: -
CDR3aa: CASSLAAGLGVQRGYTF; CDR3nt: TGTGCCAGCAGCTTGGCCGCAGGGCTGGGCGTTCAGCGCGGCTACACCTTC; j_gene: TRBJ1-2; abundance: -; v_gene: TRBV5-4; d_gene: -
CDR3aa: CASSLGGVGNTIYF; CDR3nt: TGCGCCAGCAGCTTGGGGGGAGTCGGAAACACCATATATTTT; j_gene: TRBJ1-3; abundance: -; v_gene: TRBV5-1; d_gene: -
CDR3aa: CASSPNLGEAFF; CDR3nt: TGCGCCAGCAGCCCAAACCTGGGTGAAGCTTTCTTT; j_gene: TRBJ1-1; abundance: -; v_gene: TRBV5-1; d_gene: -
CDR3aa: CASSLRDRVRTDTQYF; CDR3nt: TGTGCCAGCAGCTTACGGGACAGGGTGAGGACAGATACGCAGTATTTT; j_gene: TRBJ2-3; abundance: -; v_gene: TRBV5-5; d_gene: TRBD1
CDR3aa: CASSASGGRTEAFF; CDR3nt: TGCGCCAGCAGCGCCTCAGGGGGGAGGACTGAAGCTTTCTTT; j_gene: TRBJ1-1; abundance: once; v_gene: TRBV10-1; d_gene: TRBD1
CDR3aa: CASSLDTGPGYTF; CDR3nt: TGTGCCAGCAGCTTAGATACCGGCCCCGGCTACACCTTC; j_gene: TRBJ1-2; abundance: -; v_gene: TRBV7-9; d_gene: -
CDR3aa: CASSLEGHSNTEAFF; CDR3nt: TGTGCCAGCAGCTTGGAAGGACACTCCAACACTGAAGCTTTCTTT; j_gene: TRBJ1-1; abundance: -; v_gene: TRBV5-8; d_gene: -
CDR3aa: CASSLTRGSIF; CDR3nt: TGTGCCAGCAGCTTGACTCGGGGCAGCATCTTC; j_gene: TRBJ1-2; abundance: -; v_gene: TRBV5-8; d_gene: -
CDR3aa: CASSETGNSPLHF; CDR3nt: TGCGCCAGCAGCGAGACTGGAAATTCACCCCTCCACTTT; j_gene: TRBJ1-6; abundance: -; v_gene: TRBV5-1; d_gene: -
CDR3aa: CASSQDLRRHNEKLFF; CDR3nt: TGTGCCAGCAGCCAAGATTTGAGACGGCATAATGAAAAACTGTTTTTT; j_gene: TRBJ1-4; abundance: -; v_gene: TRBV14; d_gene: -
CDR3aa: CASNPGVAGWQETQYF; CDR3nt: TGCGCCAGCAACCCCGGAGTAGCGGGGTGGCAAGAGACCCAGTACTTC; j_gene: TRBJ2-5; abundance: -; v_gene: TRBV5-1; d_gene: TRBD2
CDR3aa: CASSTPIPTAGKKNTIYF; CDR3nt: TGCGCCAGCAGTACCCCAATCCCCACGGCAGGGAAAAAAAACACCATATATTTT; j_gene: TRBJ1-3; abundance: -; v_gene: TRBV23-1; d_gene: -
CDR3aa: CASSSWGGAYQETQYF; CDR3nt: TGTGCCAGCAGCTCATGGGGGGGGGCCTACCAAGAGACCCAGTACTTC; j_gene: TRBJ2-5; abundance: -; v_gene: TRBV5-8; d_gene: -
CDR3aa: CASSLTAYSPLHF; CDR3nt: TGTGCCAGCAGTTTGACAGCTTATTCACCCCTCCACTTT; j_gene: TRBJ1-6; abundance: -; v_gene: TRBV12-3/TRBV12-4; d_gene: -
CDR3aa: CASSLIEVADTQYF; CDR3nt: TGTGCCAGCAGCCTAATTGAGGTCGCAGATACGCAGTATTTT; j_gene: TRBJ2-3; abundance: -; v_gene: TRBV7-9; d_gene: -
CDR3aa: CASSQGVGRTIQETQYF; CDR3nt: TGTGCCAGCAGCCAAGGGGTGGGACGAACCATCCAAGAGACCCAGTACTTC; j_gene: TRBJ2-5; abundance: -; v_gene: TRBV14; d_gene: -
CDR3aa: CASSLGPGTATSYEQYF; CDR3nt: TGCGCCAGCAGCTTGGGTCCCGGGACCGCAACTTCCTACGAGCAGTACTTC; j_gene: TRBJ2-7; abundance: -; v_gene: TRBV5-1; d_gene: -
CDR3aa: CASSAGGYEQYF; CDR3nt: TGTGCCAGTTCCGCCGGGGGCTACGAGCAGTACTTC; j_gene: TRBJ2-7; abundance: -; v_gene: TRBV19; d_gene: -
CDR3aa: CASYATVNTEAFF; CDR3nt: TGTGCCAGCTATGCCACAGTGAACACTGAAGCTTTCTTT; j_gene: TRBJ1-1; abundance: -; v_gene: TRBV12-3/TRBV12-4; d_gene: -
CDR3aa: CASSSSGTDTQYF; CDR3nt: TGTGCCAGCAGTTCCTCGGGGACAGATACGCAGTATTTT; j_gene: TRBJ2-3; abundance: -; v_gene: TRBV27; d_gene: -
CDR3aa: CASGPGDTQYF; CDR3nt: TGTGCCAGCGGACCGGGAGATACGCAGTATTTT; j_gene: TRBJ2-3; abundance: -; v_gene: TRBV25-1; d_gene: -
CDR3aa: CASSPGPYNEQFF; CDR3nt: TGTGCCAGCTCACCAGGGCCTTACAATGAGCAGTTCTTC; j_gene: TRBJ2-1; abundance: -; v_gene: TRBV18; d_gene: -
CDR3aa: CASRFGGSYGYTF; CDR3nt: TGTGCCAGCAGGTTTGGGGGGTCCTATGGCTACACCTTC; j_gene: TRBJ1-2; abundance: once; v_gene: TRBV6-8; d_gene: -
CDR3aa: CASSLNGGAAHNEQFF; CDR3nt: TGCGCCAGCAGCTTGAACGGGGGTGCAGCCCACAATGAGCAGTTCTTC; j_gene: TRBJ2-1; abundance: -; v_gene: TRBV5-1; d_gene: -
CDR3aa: CASSTQLNTEAFF; CDR3nt: TGTGCCAGTAGTACACAGCTGAACACTGAAGCTTTCTTT; j_gene: TRBJ1-1; abundance: -; v_gene: TRBV19; d_gene: -
CDR3aa: CASSQDSGHLNYGYTF; CDR3nt: TGTGCCAGCAGCCAAGATAGCGGGCATCTTAACTATGGCTACACCTTC; j_gene: TRBJ1-2; abundance: -; v_gene: TRBV3-1/TRBV3-2; d_gene: -
CDR3aa: CASSLGQVNSPLHF; CDR3nt: TGTGCCAGCAGTTTGGGACAGGTTAATTCACCCCTCCACTTT; j_gene: TRBJ1-6; abundance: once; v_gene: TRBV6-5; d_gene: TRBD1
CDR3aa: CASSSGTGLNTEAFF; CDR3nt: TGTGCCAGCTCTTCGGGGACAGGCCTGAACACTGAAGCTTTCTTT; j_gene: TRBJ1-1; abundance: -; v_gene: TRBV18; d_gene: TRBD1
CDR3aa: CASSFFFRGSSGNTIYF; CDR3nt: TGTGCCAGCAGCTTCTTCTTCAGGGGAAGCTCTGGAAACACCATATATTTT; j_gene: TRBJ1-3; abundance: -; v_gene: TRBV11-2; d_gene: -
CDR3aa: CASSFLLSTQYF; CDR3nt: TGTGCCAGCAGCTTTTTACTATCAACCCAGTACTTC; j_gene: TRBJ2-5; abundance: -; v_gene: TRBV5-6; d_gene: -
CDR3aa: CASSAHPGIHLQETQYF; CDR3nt: TGTGCCAGCAGTGCCCATCCAGGGATACACCTCCAAGAGACCCAGTACTTC; j_gene: TRBJ2-5; abundance: -; v_gene: TRBV6-1; d_gene: -
CDR3aa: CASSQVTGGASGELFF; CDR3nt: TGCGCCAGCAGCCAAGTCACCGGGGGGGCTTCCGGGGAGCTGTTTTTT; j_gene: TRBJ2-2; abundance: -; v_gene: TRBV4-1; d_gene: TRBD2
CDR3aa: CASSPWTSGGAYNEQFF; CDR3nt: TGTGCCAGTAGTCCATGGACTAGCGGGGGGGCGTACAATGAGCAGTTCTTC; j_gene: TRBJ2-1; abundance: -; v_gene: TRBV19; d_gene: TRBD2
CDR3aa: CAWIRSGMSYNEQFF; CDR3nt: TGTGCCTGGATCCGATCGGGGATGTCCTACAATGAGCAGTTCTTC; j_gene: TRBJ2-1; abundance: -; v_gene: TRBV30; d_gene: -
CDR3aa: CASRAAGEHTGELFF; CDR3nt: TGTGCCAGCAGAGCGGCGGGGGAGCACACCGGGGAGCTGTTTTTT; j_gene: TRBJ2-2; abundance: few; v_gene: TRBV6-5; d_gene: TRBD2
CDR3aa: CASSAWGMNTEAFF; CDR3nt: TGCGCCAGCAGTGCTTGGGGCATGAACACTGAAGCTTTCTTT; j_gene: TRBJ1-1; abundance: -; v_gene: TRBV10-1; d_gene: -
CDR3aa: CASSDRQGVYEQYF; CDR3nt: TGTGCCAGCAGTGACCGACAGGGAGTCTACGAGCAGTACTTC; j_gene: TRBJ2-7; abundance: -; v_gene: TRBV6-1; d_gene: TRBD1
CDR3aa: CAIHFRGALEQFF; CDR3nt: TGTGCCATCCACTTCCGGGGGGCCCTTGAGCAGTTCTTC; j_gene: TRBJ2-1; abundance: -; v_gene: TRBV5-4; d_gene: -